The clone carrying this T cell receptor beta chain has only a few counts. The data belong to a study of identical twins. TCRdb fed the 5' RACE reads into MiXCR, producing one record per CDR3 protein. The sample holds fewer than 250,000 distinct CDR3 sequences; 9.4% are singletons and the top ten take roughly 5%. The CDR3 spans 14 residues. From germline, CDR1 is SEHNR and CDR2 FQNEAQ (reference sequence). V was pared by 3 bases and J by 9 bases, with 15 bases between. The clonotype comes from a woman under 30 in good health. The specimen sequenced was memory (CD45RO+) T cells sorted from blood. The J gene is TRBJ2-4, the V gene TRBV7-9; D is unresolved. CDR3 amino acids: CASSFSQEWGIQYF. DNA for the CDR3: TGTGCCAGCAGCTTTTCCCAGGAATGGGGCATTCAGTACTTC.